A single T cell receptor beta chain is shown here with its context. The clone's antigen remains unknown. Base quality data are lacking; no much larger clone is found one base away. This entry is derived from a study of T cell changes during pregnancy in multiple sclerosis (dated by TCRdb to 2018 to 2020). Background for the entire study: In women with multiple sclerosis, the researchers looked at how the T cell repertoire shifted as pregnancy progressed.

The library relied on the immunoSEQ multiplex PCR assay. TCRdb holds this immuneACCESS table with in-frame rearrangements only. Some clones are missing; in checked studies, unresolved V genes explain under half, and the rest has no known cause. This sample gives about 32,000 clones in total; 75% to 95% of them show up just once. The ten top clones hold approximately 3.9% of the sample. The V and J ends are trimmed by 7 bases and 5 bases, leaving 11 bases between them. As encoded in the germline V gene, CDR1 is SQVTM while CDR2 is ANQGSEA. Inclusive of the bounding cysteine and phenylalanine, the CDR3 is 11 residues long. Only CDR3 DNA remains: 33 bases, in frame from the first base.

The source material was CD8+ T cells from peripheral blood mononuclear cells, sampled in the second trimester of pregnancy. Here the chain combines TRBV29-1 and TRBJ1-2; perhaps TRBD1 is the D gene, with 6 bases matching. This TCR derives from a female donor in good health, enrolled as a control in a pregnancy study. For the CDR3, the sequence is CSARTEYGYTF. The sequenced DNA is TGCAGCGCCCGGACAGAGTATGGCTACACCTTC.